This record looks at one TCR beta chain sequence and its context. Antigen: not known. This entry is derived from a study of shared clonotypes between healthy human individuals. Assay runs were performed at deep level. Original handling: Junction-only sequences without quality scores came from ImmunoSEQ, so filtering differed. The assay was immunoSEQ multiplex PCR, and TCRdb's table has in-frame clones only and misses some. V and J calls plus clone size are reproduced from that table; the DNA served to infer D and trimming. The table records a few million clones, more than 80% of them present only once. Study-wide results and caveats: Non-shared clonotypes showed lower generation probabilities than clonotypes common to all four donors.

This TCR came from a man between 18 and 35 years old in good health. Source material: naive CD4+ T cells sorted from blood. The sample's subset: CD45RA+ positively selected.

This CDR3 is CSVNGLAGVSSYEQYF. CDR3 coding DNA: TGCAGCGTCAATGGACTAGCGGGAGTGAGCTCCTACGAGCAGTACTTC. The chain couples TRBV29-1 to TRBJ2-7; 13 bases line up with TRBD2. J gave up 0 bases and V 6 bases, and 8 bases lay outside the gene matches. The CDR3 consists of 16 residues. Germline V gene data show CDR1 as SQVTM and CDR2 as ANQGSEA.